The present entry profiles one T cell receptor (beta chain) with its context. Its antigen is not identified. The sample originates from a study of cytomegalovirus exposure and HLA in healthy donors. Study background: Counted in an early data release were about 80 million unique TCRs from HLA-typed donors. Study findings and constraints: Prediction of most subjects' HLA-A and HLA-B alleles by TCR beta sequences was reportedly accurate. At a 0.05 false discovery rate, a later analysis found some 18,000 TCR beta sequences to be associated with HLA alleles.

The CDR3 is made up of 15 amino acids. CDR1 and CDR2 (germline): MNHEY, SMNVEV (reference sequence). Unmatched junction bases numbered 4, after V lost 2 bases and J lost 3 bases. PCR involved 60 Vbeta and 13 Jbeta primers. Repertoires were generated with immunoSEQ multiplex PCR, while TCRdb's copy carries only in-frame clones and drops some. The sample lists over 130,000 clones; roughly 77% were seen once. Healthy people donating bone marrow made up the donors. This rearrangement joins TRBV27 to TRBJ2-3, with 8 bases matching TRBD2. The clonotype comes from a woman aged 25 to 45 in good health and CMV-seronegative. Sequencing was done on a sample of PBMCs. The CDR3 region is CASSLSRGGTDTQYF. CDR3 nucleotide sequence: TGTGCCAGCAGTTTAAGTCGGGGGGGGACAGATACGCAGTATTTT.